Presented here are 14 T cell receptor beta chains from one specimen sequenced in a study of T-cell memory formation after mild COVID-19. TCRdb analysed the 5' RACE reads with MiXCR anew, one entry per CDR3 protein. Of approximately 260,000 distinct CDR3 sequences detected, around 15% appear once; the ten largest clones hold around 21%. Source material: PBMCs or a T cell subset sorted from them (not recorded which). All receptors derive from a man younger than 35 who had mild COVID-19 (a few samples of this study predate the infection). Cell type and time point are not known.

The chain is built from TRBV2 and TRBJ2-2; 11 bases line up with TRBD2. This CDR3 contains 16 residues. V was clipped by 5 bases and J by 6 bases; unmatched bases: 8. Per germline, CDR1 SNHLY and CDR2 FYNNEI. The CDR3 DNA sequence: TGTGCCAGCAGTAAAAAGGCTAGCGGGGGGCCCGGGGAGCTGTTTTTT. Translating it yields CASSKKASGGPGELFF.

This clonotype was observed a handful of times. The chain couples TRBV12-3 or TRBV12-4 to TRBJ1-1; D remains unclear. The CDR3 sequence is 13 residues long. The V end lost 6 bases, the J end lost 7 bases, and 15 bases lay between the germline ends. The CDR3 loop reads CASSPNGWGEAFF. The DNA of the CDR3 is TGTGCCAGCAGCCCTAACGGGTGGGGTGAAGCTTTCTTT.

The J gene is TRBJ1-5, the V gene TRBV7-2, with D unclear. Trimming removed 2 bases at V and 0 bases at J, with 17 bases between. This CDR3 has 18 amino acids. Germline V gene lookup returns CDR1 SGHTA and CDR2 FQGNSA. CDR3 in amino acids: CASSLLGEEYHSNQPQHF. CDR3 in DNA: TGTGCCAGCAGCTTACTCGGGGAAGAGTACCATAGCAATCAGCCCCAGCATTTT.

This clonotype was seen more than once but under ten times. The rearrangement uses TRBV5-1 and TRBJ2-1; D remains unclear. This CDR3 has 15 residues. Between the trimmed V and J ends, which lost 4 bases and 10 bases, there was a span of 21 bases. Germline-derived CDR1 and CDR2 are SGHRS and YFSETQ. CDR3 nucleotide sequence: TGCGCCAGCAGCCTAACCCCGCGGACCATATGGGAGCAGTTCTTC. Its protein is CASSLTPRTIWEQFF.

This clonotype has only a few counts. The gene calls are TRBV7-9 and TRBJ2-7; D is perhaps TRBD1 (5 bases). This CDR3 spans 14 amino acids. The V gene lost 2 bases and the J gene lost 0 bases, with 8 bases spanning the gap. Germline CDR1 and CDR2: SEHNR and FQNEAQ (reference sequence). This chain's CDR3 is CASSLQGFSYEQYF. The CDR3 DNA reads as TGTGCCAGCAGCTTACAGGGTTTCTCCTACGAGCAGTACTTC.

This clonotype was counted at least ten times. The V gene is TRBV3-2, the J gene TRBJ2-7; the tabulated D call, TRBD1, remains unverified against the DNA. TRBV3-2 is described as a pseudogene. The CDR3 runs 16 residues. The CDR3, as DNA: TGTGCCAGCAGCCAAGATATGGCGGGGCTCATAGTCGAGCAGTACTTC. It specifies CASSQDMAGLIVEQYF.

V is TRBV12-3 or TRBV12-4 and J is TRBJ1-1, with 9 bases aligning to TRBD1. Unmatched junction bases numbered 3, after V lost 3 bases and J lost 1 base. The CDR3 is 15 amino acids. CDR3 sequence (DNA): TGTGCCAGCAGTTTCCAGGACAGGGGGAACACTGAAGCTTTCTTT. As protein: CASSFQDRGNTEAFF.

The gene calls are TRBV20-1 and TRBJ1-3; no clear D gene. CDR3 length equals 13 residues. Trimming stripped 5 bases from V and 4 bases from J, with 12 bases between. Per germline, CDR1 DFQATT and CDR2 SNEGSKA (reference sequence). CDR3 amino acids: CSASGLGGNTIYF. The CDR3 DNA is TGCAGTGCTTCGGGCCTGGGGGGAAACACCATATATTTT.

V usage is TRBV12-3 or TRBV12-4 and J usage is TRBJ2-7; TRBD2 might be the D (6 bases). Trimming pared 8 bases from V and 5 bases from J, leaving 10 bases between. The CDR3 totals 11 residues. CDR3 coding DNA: TGTGCCAGCCAAACTAGCCACGAGCAGTACTTC. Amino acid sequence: CASQTSHEQYF.

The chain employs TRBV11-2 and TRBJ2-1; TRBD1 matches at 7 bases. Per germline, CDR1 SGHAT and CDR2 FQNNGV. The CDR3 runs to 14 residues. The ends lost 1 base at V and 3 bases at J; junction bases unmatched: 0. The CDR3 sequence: CASSLGDSYNEQFF. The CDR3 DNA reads TGTGCCAGCAGCTTAGGGGACAGCTACAATGAGCAGTTCTTC.

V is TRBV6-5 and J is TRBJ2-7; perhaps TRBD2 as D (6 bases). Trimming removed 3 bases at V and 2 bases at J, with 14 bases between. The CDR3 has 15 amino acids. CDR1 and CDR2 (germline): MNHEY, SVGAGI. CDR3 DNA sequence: TGTGCCAGCAGTTATTCCGCGGGGCAGCCCTACGAGCAGTACGTC. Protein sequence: CASSYSAGQPYEQYV.

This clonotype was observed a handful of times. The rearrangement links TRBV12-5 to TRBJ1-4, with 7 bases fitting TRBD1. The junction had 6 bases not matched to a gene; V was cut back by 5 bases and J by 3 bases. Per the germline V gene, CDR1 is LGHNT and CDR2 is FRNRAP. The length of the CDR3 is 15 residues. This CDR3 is CASGQTGLPNEKLFF. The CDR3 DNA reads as TGTGCTAGTGGTCAGACAGGGCTTCCTAATGAAAAACTGTTTTTT.

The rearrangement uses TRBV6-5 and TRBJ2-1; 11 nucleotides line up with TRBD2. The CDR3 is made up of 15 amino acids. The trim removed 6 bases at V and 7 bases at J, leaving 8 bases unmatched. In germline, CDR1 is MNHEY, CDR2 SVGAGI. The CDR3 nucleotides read TGTGCCAGCAGCCGGACTAGCGGGTCTTTAAATGAGCAGTTCTTC. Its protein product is CASSRTSGSLNEQFF.

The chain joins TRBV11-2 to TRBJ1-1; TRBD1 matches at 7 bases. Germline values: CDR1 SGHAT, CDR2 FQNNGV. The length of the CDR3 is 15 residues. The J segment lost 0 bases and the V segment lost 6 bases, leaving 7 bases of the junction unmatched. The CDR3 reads CASRPGDRMNTEAFF. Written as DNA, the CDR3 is TGTGCCAGCAGACCCGGGGACAGAATGAACACTGAAGCTTTCTTT.